These 11 T cell receptor beta chains came from one sample sequenced in a study of identical twins. TCRdb ran MiXCR on the 5' RACE reads and lists one entry per CDR3 protein. This table has around 510,000 distinct CDR3 sequences, roughly an eighth appearing once. The sample was also linked to a second study, of yellow fever vaccine responses in identical twins.

The sequencing input was CD4+ T cells sorted from blood. The source of these receptors is a woman under 30 in good health.

This clonotype was observed many times. V and J are TRBV7-3 and TRBJ2-1; D is perhaps TRBD2 (6 bases). Germline assignment: CDR1 SGHTA and CDR2 FQGTGA. The CDR3 is made up of 13 amino acids. The V end lost 3 bases, the J end lost 5 bases, and 8 bases lay between the germline ends. CDR3 residues: CASSFGTHNEQFF. DNA for the CDR3: TGTGCCAGCAGCTTCGGGACTCACAATGAGCAGTTCTTC. The complete variable domain, with remaining parts taken from reference TRBV7-3 and TRBJ2-1, reads GAGVSQTPSNKVTEKGKYVELRCDPISGHTALYWYRQSLGQGPEFLIYFQGTGAADDSGLPNDRFFAVRPEGSVSTLKIQRTERGDSAVYLCASSFGTHNEQFFGPGTRLTVL.

This clonotype was detected a few times. The chain carries TRBV3-1 and TRBJ1-1; D remains ambiguous. CDR3 length: 13 residues. V was clipped by 1 base and J by 4 bases, with 7 bases between them. Germline lookup yields CDR1 LGHDT and CDR2 YNNKEL (reference sequence). This CDR3 is CASSQGTRTEAFF. Written as DNA, the CDR3 is TGTGCCAGCAGCCAAGGAACCCGCACTGAAGCTTTCTTT.

This clonotype was recorded a few times. This chain uses TRBV5-6 with TRBJ2-5; TRBD2 is a possible D gene (7 bases). V dropped 1 base and J dropped 2 bases, with 15 bases sitting between them. Germline lookup yields CDR1 SGHDT and CDR2 YYEEEE. The CDR3 is 16 residues long. This CDR3 is CASSLIPGGRQETQYF. In nucleotides, the CDR3 is TGTGCCAGCAGCTTGATCCCGGGGGGCCGGCAAGAGACCCAGTACTTC.

This clonotype was seen more than once but under ten times. The V and J genes are TRBV7-9 and TRBJ2-3, with TRBD1 identical over 9 bases. V lost 6 bases, J lost 4 bases, and 8 bases stayed unmatched. The germline gives CDR1 SEHNR, CDR2 FQNEAQ (reference sequence). This CDR3 comprises 15 residues. The CDR3 loop reads CASRPGTGYSDTQYF. The CDR3 region has the DNA TGTGCCAGCAGACCCGGGACAGGGTACTCAGATACGCAGTATTTT.

In this sample, this clonotype turned up a few times. The rearrangement joins TRBV12-3 or TRBV12-4 to TRBJ1-6; D perhaps matches TRBD1 (6 bases). This CDR3 region has 14 residues. The ends were cut back, 6 bases at V and 7 bases at J, with 13 bases in the middle. The CDR3 reads CASRMDRLNSPLHF. The CDR3, as DNA: TGTGCCAGCAGGATGGACAGATTAAATTCACCCCTCCACTTT.

This clonotype was observed a few times. V usage is TRBV27 and J usage is TRBJ2-1; TRBD1 aligns across 7 bases. The CDR3 length is 16 residues. Germline CDR1 reads MNHEY; CDR2 reads SMNVEV (reference sequence). With V trimmed by 5 bases and J by 2 bases, 9 bases remained unmatched. As DNA, the CDR3 is TGTGCCAGCAGTCCACGACCCGGGACAGCCTACAATGAGCAGTTCTTC. It encodes CASSPRPGTAYNEQFF.

This clonotype was recorded a few times. V usage is TRBV6-1 and J usage is TRBJ2-1, with 8 nucleotides matching TRBD2. J gave up 4 bases and V 6 bases, and 5 bases lay outside the gene matches. The CDR3 loop spans 14 amino acids. CDR1 and CDR2 (germline): MNHNS, SASEGT. The CDR3 sequence is CASSRAGGYNEQFF. As DNA, the CDR3 is TGTGCCAGCAGCCGGGCGGGGGGTTACAATGAGCAGTTCTTC.

The chain joins TRBV5-4 to TRBJ2-3; D might be TRBD2 (6 bases). The CDR3 loop spans 14 amino acids. V lost 6 bases and J 0 bases, leaving 11 bases between the germline ends. Germline CDR1 and CDR2: SGHNT and YYREEE (reference sequence). CDR3 DNA sequence: TGTGCCAGCACCGGGGGTAGTAGCACAGATACGCAGTATTTT. The encoded protein is CASTGGSSTDTQYF.

The rearrangement joins TRBV7-9 to TRBJ2-1; either TRBD1 or TRBD2 may supply D (5 bases each). Trimming shortened V by 2 bases and J by 12 bases, and 26 bases separated the two germline ends. Germline CDR1 SEHNR, CDR2 FQNEAQ (reference sequence). The CDR3 is 17 residues long. The CDR3 DNA reads TGTGCCAGCAGCTTATTTCAGGGATCGGCCAATCTCGGGATGCAGTTCTTC. Translated, it gives CASSLFQGSANLGMQFF. Full variable domain (missing parts from reference TRBV7-9 and TRBJ2-1): DTGVSQNPRHKITKRGQNVTFRCDPISEHNRLYWYRQTLGQGPEFLTYFQNEAQLEKSRLLSDRFSAERPKGSFSTLEIQRTEQGDSAMYLCASSLFQGSANLGMQFFGPGTRLTVL.

The chain is built from TRBV20-1 and TRBJ2-3; either TRBD1 or TRBD2 may fit D (6 bases each). CDR3 length: 13 amino acids. Germline CDR1 is DFQATT and CDR2 is SNEGSKA (reference sequence). V was pared by 8 bases and J by 5 bases, with 17 bases between. CDR3 DNA sequence: TGCAGTTCTGATTGGGGGGCGCAAGATACGCAGTATTTT. Its protein is CSSDWGAQDTQYF.

J is TRBJ2-3 and V is TRBV6-4; 7 bases align to TRBD2. The junction had 1 base not matched to a gene; V was cut back by 0 bases and J by 4 bases. CDR1 is MRHNA, CDR2 SNTAGT, per germline. This CDR3 comprises 14 residues. The CDR3 DNA sequence: TGTGCCAGCAGTGACTCGGGGGGGGCAGATACGCAGTATTTT. Its translation: CASSDSGGADTQYF.